One sample yielded the 23 T cell receptor beta chains listed below, sequenced in a study of radiation and T cells in renal cell carcinoma. As to time point: baseline pretreatment blood. Treatment meaning: 15 Gy SBRT to primary tumor, nephrectomy 4 weeks later. Clones were read by immunoSEQ multiplex PCR, and TCRdb kept only the in-frame ones, dropping some. The sample has 150,000 or so clones; 88% are singletons. The source material was blood, sampled from a patient whose treatment included radiotherapy and nephrectomy. The receptors shown here come from a woman between 65 and 79 years old with renal cell carcinoma.

In the case of this clone: The identical CDR3 is also encoded by other nucleotide sequences in the sample. This chain joins TRBV7-2 and TRBJ1-3; D is ambiguous. V was trimmed by 0 bases and J by 4 bases, leaving 4 bases between them. Germline loops: CDR1 SGHTA, CDR2 FQGNSA. The CDR3 totals 13 residues. CDR3 protein: CASSLARGNTIYF. For the CDR3, the DNA is TGTGCCAGCAGCTTAGCCAGGGGAAACACCATATATTTT.

The chain employs TRBV11-2 and TRBJ1-1, with D unresolved. Germline V gene data show CDR1 as SGHAT and CDR2 as FQNNGV. The CDR3 extends over 14 amino acids. Trimming took 6 bases from V and 0 from J, leaving 11 bases between them. This chain's CDR3 is CASRRHRMNTEAFF. In DNA, the CDR3 is TGTGCCAGCAGACGACATCGAATGAACACTGAAGCTTTCTTT. The full variable domain, with the rest looked up from reference TRBV11-2 and TRBJ1-1, is EAGVAQSPRYKIIEKRQSVAFWCNPISGHATLYWYQQILGQGPKLLIQFQNNGVVDDSQLPKDRFSAERLKGVDSTLKIQPAKLEDSAVYLCASRRHRMNTEAFFGQGTRLTVV.

This chain joins TRBV7-8 and TRBJ1-5; no clear D gene. This CDR3 is 14 amino acids long. V was pared by 2 bases and J by 10 bases, with 15 bases between. Germline assignment: CDR1 SGHVS and CDR2 FQNEAQ. This CDR3 is CASSLHEASGPQHF. The CDR3 bases are TGTGCCAGCAGCTTACATGAAGCAAGTGGACCCCAGCATTTT.

The V gene is TRBV19, the J gene TRBJ2-7; TRBD1 aligns across 12 bases. From germline, CDR1 is LNHDA and CDR2 SQIVND (reference sequence). V lost 4 bases to trimming and J lost 7 bases; unmatched junction nucleotides: 8. This CDR3 contains 15 residues. The CDR3 region has the DNA TGTGCCAGTAGTAACACCGGGACAGGGGGCGGGGAGCAGTACTTC. Its translation is CASSNTGTGGGEQYF.

The V and J genes are TRBV7-6 and TRBJ2-7; D ambiguous. The germline V gene has CDR1 SGHVS and CDR2 FNYEAQ. The CDR3 covers 14 residues. The ends were cut back, 3 bases at V and 0 bases at J, with 9 bases in the middle. The CDR3 DNA reads TGTGCCAGCAGCTTCACGACAAACTCCTACGAGCAGTACTTC. It encodes CASSFTTNSYEQYF.

Remarks on this clone: This CDR3 is also generated by other DNA sequences in the sample. The chain links TRBV9 to TRBJ1-2; tentative D call: TRBD1 (6 bases). The CDR3 contains 14 residues. V lost 0 bases and J lost 2, with 8 bases in between. Germline assignment: CDR1 SGDLS and CDR2 YYNGEE. CDR3 sequence reads: CASSVEQGNYGYTF. CDR3 in DNA: TGTGCCAGCAGCGTAGAACAGGGAAACTATGGCTACACCTTC.

This clone was observed a single time. The chain is built from TRBV19 and TRBJ2-7; possible D gene TRBD1, 6 bases. Germline loops: CDR1 LNHDA, CDR2 SQIVND (reference sequence). The V end lost 5 bases, the J end lost 6 bases, and 17 bases lay between the germline ends. The CDR3 loop spans 14 amino acids. The CDR3 DNA reads as TGTGCCAGTAGTCCTACAGGGTCCTCGGGCGAGCAGTACTTC. As protein: CASSPTGSSGEQYF.

This clone is a singleton in its sample. This chain links TRBV5-1 with TRBJ1-6; tentative D call: TRBD1 (5 bases). Trimming took off 0 bases at V and 6 bases at J, with 13 bases between the two ends. The CDR3 sequence is 16 residues long. The germline V gene has CDR1 SGHRS and CDR2 YFSETQ. Here the CDR3 DNA reads TGCGCCAGCAGCTTGGTCTCCGGGGGGAGTAATTCACCCCTCCACTTT. Translated, it gives CASSLVSGGSNSPLHF.

The V and J genes are TRBV19 and TRBJ2-3, with 8 bases that match TRBD2. Losses at the gene ends were 6 bases for V and 2 bases for J; bases not matched to a gene: 4. Germline loops: CDR1 LNHDA, CDR2 SQIVND (reference sequence). The CDR3 length is 14 residues. For the CDR3, the DNA is TGTGCCAGTAGCCCGGGGGGGACCACAGATACGCAGTATTTT. The encoded protein is CASSPGGTTDTQYF.

The chain is built from TRBV28 and TRBJ2-5; 9 nucleotides line up with TRBD2. Unmatched junction bases numbered 12, after V lost 5 bases and J lost 5 bases. The germline V gene has CDR1 MDHEN and CDR2 SYDVKM. The CDR3 length is 16 residues. This chain's CDR3 is CASSPTSGVGGETQYF. Here the CDR3 DNA reads TGTGCCAGCAGTCCGACTAGCGGCGTCGGAGGGGAGACCCAGTACTTC.

This sequence joins TRBV5-1 and TRBJ2-5; TRBD2 matches at 13 bases. The germline gives CDR1 SGHRS, CDR2 YFSETQ. V shed 4 bases, J shed 3 bases, and the junction held 3 bases outside the gene matches. The CDR3 is 15 residues long. The CDR3 reads CASSPTSGGEETQYF. In DNA, the CDR3 is TGCGCCAGCAGCCCTACTAGCGGGGGGGAAGAGACCCAGTACTTC. The full variable domain, its missing parts supplied by reference TRBV5-1 and TRBJ2-5, is KAGVTQTPRYLIKTRGQQVTLSCSPISGHRSVSWYQQTPGQGLQFLFEYFSETQRNKGNFPGRFSGRQFSNSRSEMNVSTLELGDSALYLCASSPTSGGEETQYFGPGTRLLVL.

Here the CDR3 DNA reads TGCGCCAGCAGCCCCCGGGACAGGGCTGGTGGCTACACCTTC. Translating it yields CASSPRDRAGGYTF. The V gene is TRBV5-1, the J gene TRBJ1-2; 9 bases match TRBD1. With V trimmed by 4 bases and J by 7 bases, 8 bases remained unmatched. Germline V CDR1 and CDR2: SGHRS, YFSETQ. The CDR3 is 14 amino acids.

This clone has a single count. The chain employs TRBV10-3 and TRBJ1-2; 7 nucleotides align to TRBD1. The CDR3 has 17 amino acids. Germline V gene lookup returns CDR1 ENHRY and CDR2 SYGVKD. V shed 0 bases, J shed 5 bases, and the junction held 12 bases outside the gene matches. The DNA for the CDR3 is TGTGCCATCAGTGAGTCGACCGGGCAGGGGGGCCCTTATGGCTACACCTTC. It specifies CAISESTGQGGPYGYTF.

The chain links TRBV7-2 to TRBJ1-1; TRBD1 is a possible D gene (5 bases). The germline V and J ends were trimmed by 1 base and 5 bases, with 11 bases remaining between them. The germline gives CDR1 SGHTA, CDR2 FQGNSA. The CDR3 sequence is 14 residues long. The CDR3 spells CASSLEGGVTEAFF. CDR3 DNA sequence: TGTGCCAGCAGCTTAGAGGGAGGGGTTACTGAAGCTTTCTTT.

This clone has a single count. The V call is TRBV4-3, the J call TRBJ1-2; a weak D match, TRBD1 (6 bases). The CDR3 covers 14 residues. V lost 6 bases, J lost 0 bases, and 11 bases lay in between. In germline, CDR1 is LGHNA, CDR2 YSLEER. CDR3 region: CASSFRGTNYGYTF. The CDR3 nucleotides read TGCGCCAGCAGTTTCAGGGGAACTAACTATGGCTACACCTTC.

This clone was detected a few times. The chain has TRBV6-5 and TRBJ1-1; 9 bases line up with TRBD1. Germline assignment: CDR1 MNHEY and CDR2 SVGAGI. CDR3 length: 15 amino acids. The V and J ends lost 7 bases and 1 base, in that order; junction bases with no gene match: 7. The CDR3 bases are TGTGCCAGCACGGATTTGGGACAGGGGAACACTGAAGCTTTCTTT. Protein product: CASTDLGQGNTEAFF.

The V call is TRBV11-1, the J call TRBJ1-1; 11 nucleotides match TRBD1. Germline V gene sequence: CDR1 SGHAT, CDR2 FQDESV (reference sequence). V shed 4 bases, J shed 4 bases, and the junction held 14 bases outside the gene matches. The CDR3 has 18 amino acids. In DNA form, the CDR3 reads TGTGCCAGCAGCTCCACTTCCCCGGGACAGGGGGATTCCACTGAAGCTTTCTTT. Residues: CASSSTSPGQGDSTEAFF.

The chain recombines TRBV7-9 with TRBJ1-4; D unresolved. The germline V gene has CDR1 SEHNR and CDR2 FQNEAQ (reference sequence). Trimming took 10 bases from V and 4 from J, leaving 16 bases between them. The CDR3 is 14 amino acids. CDR3 protein: CATLPLSYNEKLFF. CDR3 sequence (DNA): TGTGCCACCTTGCCCCTTTCCTATAATGAAAAACTGTTTTTT.

The chain couples TRBV2 to TRBJ2-1, with D perhaps being TRBD1 or TRBD2 (5 bases each). The CDR3 runs to 15 residues. The V gene lost 6 bases and the J gene lost 0 bases, with 12 bases spanning the gap. Germline-derived CDR1 and CDR2 are SNHLY and FYNNEI. The CDR3 spells CASRPGPYSYNEQFF. The CDR3 nucleotides are TGTGCCAGCAGACCGGGACCCTACTCCTACAATGAGCAGTTCTTC.

The gene calls are TRBV5-1 and TRBJ2-3; 8 nucleotides line up with TRBD2. The CDR3 runs to 16 residues. With 3 bases clipped from V and 4 bases from J, the junction kept 10 bases outside the gene matches. The V gene's germline CDR1 is SGHRS and CDR2 YFSETQ. The CDR3 nucleotides read TGCGCCAGCAGCTCGGACGGGGGGGGTGGCGCAGATACGCAGTATTTT. It translates to CASSSDGGGGADTQYF. Full variable domain (missing parts from reference TRBV5-1 and TRBJ2-3): KAGVTQTPRYLIKTRGQQVTLSCSPISGHRSVSWYQQTPGQGLQFLFEYFSETQRNKGNFPGRFSGRQFSNSRSEMNVSTLELGDSALYLCASSSDGGGGADTQYFGPGTRLTVL.

V usage is TRBV18 and J usage is TRBJ1-4, with a possible D match to TRBD1 (6 bases). Trimming cost V 6 bases and J 0 bases, with 11 bases left between them. CDR3 size: 15 residues. Germline-derived CDR1 and CDR2 are KGHSH and LQKENI. CDR3 loop: CASSRQAATNEKLFF. CDR3 bases: TGTGCCAGCTCCCGACAGGCTGCAACTAATGAAAAACTGTTTTTT.

The chain is built from TRBV29-1 and TRBJ2-7; D assignment may be TRBD1 or TRBD2 (6 bases each). V lost 6 bases, J lost 5 bases, and 20 bases lay in between. The CDR3 consists of 14 residues. Germline loops: CDR1 SQVTM, CDR2 ANQGSEA. This chain's CDR3 is CSVGIGGRGNEQYF. The CDR3 bases are TGCAGCGTCGGAATCGGGGGCAGGGGAAACGAGCAGTACTTC.

The gene calls are TRBV9 and TRBJ2-7, with 9 bases fitting TRBD2. Germline V gene data show CDR1 as SGDLS and CDR2 as YYNGEE. The CDR3 spans 16 residues. V shed 0 bases, J shed 5 bases, and the junction held 9 bases outside the gene matches. The CDR3 DNA reads TGTGCCAGCAGCGTAGGCGGGGGGGCCGGGGTCCACGAGCAGTACTTC. It is translated as CASSVGGGAGVHEQYF.